Listed below are T cell receptor beta chains from one sample, sequenced in a study of blood T cell repertoires in COVID-19. TCRdb's table, derived via immunoSEQ multiplex PCR, lists solely in-frame clones and lacks some. In the table there are some 230,000 clones, 75% to 90% of which are singletons. Sequenced input: PBMCs or T cells enriched from blood (not recorded which). The receptors derive from a woman aged 18-29 years in a cohort exposed to, infected with or recovered from COVID-19 (not recorded which). CDR3s include the opening cysteine and the closing phenylalanine or tryptophan. D genes are given only for firm matches. Clone size is stated in some rows and not others, as once, few, many or a class when expanded.

J gene,D gene,V gene,clone size,CDR3 DNA,CDR3 protein
TRBJ2-7,.,TRBV5-1,.,TGCGCCAGCAGCAGTGGGACAGGGGGGGTGACTAGCGGGAGATACGAGCAGTACTTC,CASSSGTGGVTSGRYEQYF
TRBJ1-2,TRBD1,TRBV3-1/TRBV3-2,.,TGTGCCAGCAGCCATACAGACAGGGGATTTGGCTACACCTTC,CASSHTDRGFGYTF
TRBJ1-1,.,TRBV4-1,.,TGCGCCAGCAGCCTTCCGGGGAGGGGAATGAACACTGAAGCTTTCTTT,CASSLPGRGMNTEAFF
TRBJ1-2,TRBD1,TRBV6-1,.,TGTGCCAGCAGTGAAGCGGGACAGAATCCCTATGGCTACACCTTC,CASSEAGQNPYGYTF
TRBJ2-5,.,TRBV28,.,TGTGCCAGCAGTTTAGGTTTAGAGGAAGAAGAGACCCAGTACTTC,CASSLGLEEEETQYF
TRBJ1-2,.,TRBV6-5,.,TGTGCCATCTTTGCGAGGGAATTGGACTATGGCTACACCTTC,CAIFARELDYGYTF
TRBJ1-3,.,TRBV14,.,TGTGCCAGCAGCCAATATACAGGGTTAGGAAACACCATATATTTT,CASSQYTGLGNTIYF
TRBJ2-3,TRBD2,TRBV4-1,few,TGCGCCAGCAGCCCCGGGGGGGATACGCAGTATTTT,CASSPGGDTQYF
TRBJ1-2,TRBD1,TRBV14,.,TGTGCCAGCAGCCTCCGGGACAGCGGGCACTATGGCTACACCTTC,CASSLRDSGHYGYTF
TRBJ1-2,.,TRBV3-1/TRBV3-2,.,TGTGCCAGCACGGCCGCGGGCTATGGCTACACCTTC,CASTAAGYGYTF
TRBJ2-5,TRBD2,TRBV5-1,.,TGCGCCAGCAGCCTCCCGGGACTAGCGGGGGGAGAGACCCAGTACTTC,CASSLPGLAGGETQYF
TRBJ1-5,.,TRBV18,.,TGTGCCAGCTCACCTTATCGGGCAGGGCTGGGTCAGCCCCAGCATTTT,CASSPYRAGLGQPQHF
TRBJ2-1,.,TRBV5-6,.,TGTGCCAGCAGCTTAACGGGGTACAATGAGCAGTTCTTC,CASSLTGYNEQFF
TRBJ1-2,.,TRBV28,.,TGTGCCAGCAGTCCATACAGGGTCAGGAACTATGGCTACACCTTC,CASSPYRVRNYGYTF
TRBJ2-1,.,TRBV28,.,TGTGCCAGCAGTACTCTCTATGAGCAGTTCTTC,CASSTLYEQFF
TRBJ1-2,.,TRBV5-4,.,TGTGCCAGCAGCTTACGACAGGTGAACTATGGCTACACCTTC,CASSLRQVNYGYTF
TRBJ2-2,TRBD1,TRBV28,once,TGTGCCAGCAACACCGGGACAGAACTTCCGAACACCGGGGAGCTGTTTTTT,CASNTGTELPNTGELFF
TRBJ2-7,TRBD1,TRBV24-1,.,TGTGCCACCAGTGAAGTCGCAGGAACAGGGGGCTGGGACTACGAGCAGTACTTC,CATSEVAGTGGWDYEQYF
TRBJ2-3,TRBD1,TRBV30,.,TGTGCCTGGAGTGTCGACGGGACAGGGGACGCAGATACGCAGTATTTT,CAWSVDGTGDADTQYF
TRBJ2-7,.,TRBV11-3,few,TGTGCCAGCAGCTTAGATGGCGGGAAGTCCTACGAGCAGTACTTC,CASSLDGGKSYEQYF
TRBJ1-2,.,TRBV5-5,.,TGTGCCAGCAGCCATCAGGGGAGCGAGGGCTACACCTTC,CASSHQGSEGYTF
TRBJ2-3,.,TRBV7-9,.,TGTGCCAGCAGCACCATCCGGGCCGGGGAGCAGTATTTT,CASSTIRAGEQYF
TRBJ2-7,.,TRBV18,.,TGTGCCAGCTCACGCCCGTCGGGCGGGAACGAGCAGTACTTC,CASSRPSGGNEQYF
TRBJ1-2,.,TRBV6-5,.,TGTGCCAGCACCAACGGGGGGTATGGCTACACCTTC,CASTNGGYGYTF
TRBJ2-6,TRBD2,TRBV14,.,TGTGCCAGCAGCCCATTGGGAGGGGCTGGGGCCAACGTCCTGACTTTC,CASSPLGGAGANVLTF